Listed here is a single T cell receptor (beta chain). The method was immunoSEQ multiplex PCR; TCRdb's version includes in-frame clones alone and lacks a portion of them. The repertoire consists of hundreds of thousands of clones, with about nine tenths occurring once and the leading ten covering more than 6%. These data are taken from a study of blood T cell repertoires in COVID-19. Study-wide context: There were acute and convalescent COVID-19 samples, and they came from the United States, Italy and Spain.

The CDR3 runs to 13 residues. Germline lookup yields CDR1 MRHNA and CDR2 SNTAGT. J lost 6 bases, V lost 6 bases, and 5 bases had no gene match. The sample comprised peripheral blood. The chain has TRBV6-4 and TRBJ2-3; 8 positions match TRBD1. The receptor's source is a man aged 55 to 70 who had recovered from COVID-19. CDR3 sequence (DNA): TGTGCCAGCAGCTCGGACAGGGAGGATACGCAGTATTTT. This gives the protein CASSSDREDTQYF.